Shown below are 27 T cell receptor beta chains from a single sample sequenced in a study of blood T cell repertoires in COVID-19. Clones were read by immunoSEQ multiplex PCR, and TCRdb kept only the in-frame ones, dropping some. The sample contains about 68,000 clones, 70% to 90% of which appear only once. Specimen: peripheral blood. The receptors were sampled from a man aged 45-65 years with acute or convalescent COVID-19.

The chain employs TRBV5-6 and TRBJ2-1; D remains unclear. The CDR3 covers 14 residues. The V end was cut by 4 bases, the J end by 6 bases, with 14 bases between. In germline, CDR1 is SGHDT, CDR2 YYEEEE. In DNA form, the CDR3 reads TGTGCCAGCAGCCCCCAGGCAGGCCCCAATGAGCAGTTCTTC. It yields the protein CASSPQAGPNEQFF. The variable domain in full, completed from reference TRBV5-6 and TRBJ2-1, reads DAGVTQSPTHLIKTRGQQVTLRCSPKSGHDTVSWYQQALGQGPQFIFQYYEEEERQRGNFPDRFSGHQFPNYSSELNVNALLLGDSALYLCASSPQAGPNEQFFGPGTRLTVL.

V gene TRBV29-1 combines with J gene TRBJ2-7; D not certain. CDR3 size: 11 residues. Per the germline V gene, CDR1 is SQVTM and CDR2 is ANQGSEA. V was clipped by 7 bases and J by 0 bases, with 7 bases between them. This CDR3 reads CSARVSYEQYF. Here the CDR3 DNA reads TGCAGCGCCCGAGTCTCCTACGAGCAGTACTTC.

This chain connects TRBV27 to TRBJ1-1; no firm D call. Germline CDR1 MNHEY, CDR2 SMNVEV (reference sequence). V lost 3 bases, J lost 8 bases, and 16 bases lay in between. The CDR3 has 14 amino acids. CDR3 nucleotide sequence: TGTGCCAGCAGTTTGCTACGAAATTCGATAGAAGCTTTCTTT. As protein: CASSLLRNSIEAFF.

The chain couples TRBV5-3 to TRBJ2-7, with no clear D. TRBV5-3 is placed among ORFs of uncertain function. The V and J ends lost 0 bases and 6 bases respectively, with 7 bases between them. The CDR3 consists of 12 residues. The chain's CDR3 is CARSLVRGEQYF. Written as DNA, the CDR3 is TGTGCCAGAAGCTTGGTGCGTGGCGAGCAGTACTTC.

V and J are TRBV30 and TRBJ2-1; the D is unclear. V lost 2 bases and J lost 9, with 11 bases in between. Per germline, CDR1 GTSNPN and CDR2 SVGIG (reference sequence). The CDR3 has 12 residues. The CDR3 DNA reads TGTGCCTGGAGTAAAGCTTCGGGTGAGCAGTTCTTC. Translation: CAWSKASGEQFF.

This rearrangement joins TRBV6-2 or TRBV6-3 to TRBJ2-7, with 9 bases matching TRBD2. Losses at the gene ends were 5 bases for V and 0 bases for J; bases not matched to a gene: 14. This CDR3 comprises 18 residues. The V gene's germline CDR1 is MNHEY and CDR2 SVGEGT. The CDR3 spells CASSLHPGAGGSSYEQYV. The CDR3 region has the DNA TGTGCCAGCAGTCTCCACCCTGGCGCGGGGGGGAGCTCCTACGAGCAGTACGTC.

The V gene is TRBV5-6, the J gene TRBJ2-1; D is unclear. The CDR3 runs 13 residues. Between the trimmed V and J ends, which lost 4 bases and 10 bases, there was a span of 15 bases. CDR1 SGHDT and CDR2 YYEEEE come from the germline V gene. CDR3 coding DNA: TGTGCCAGCAGCGGCAGACTGGCTTACGAGCAGTTCTTC. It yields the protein CASSGRLAYEQFF.

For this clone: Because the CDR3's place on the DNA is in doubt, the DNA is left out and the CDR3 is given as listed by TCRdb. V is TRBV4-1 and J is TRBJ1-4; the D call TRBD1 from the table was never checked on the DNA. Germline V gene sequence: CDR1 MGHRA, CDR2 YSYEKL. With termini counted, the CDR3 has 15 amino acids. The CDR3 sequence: CASSHLWTSTEKLFF.

Here the CDR3 DNA reads TGCGCCAGCAGCCAAGTACTGCCAGAGACCCAGTACTTC. This encodes CASSQVLPETQYF. This sequence joins TRBV4-1 and TRBJ2-5, with D unresolved. Germline CDR1 reads MGHRA; CDR2 reads YSYEKL. Trimming pared 1 base from V and 4 bases from J, leaving 7 bases between. The CDR3 spans 13 residues.

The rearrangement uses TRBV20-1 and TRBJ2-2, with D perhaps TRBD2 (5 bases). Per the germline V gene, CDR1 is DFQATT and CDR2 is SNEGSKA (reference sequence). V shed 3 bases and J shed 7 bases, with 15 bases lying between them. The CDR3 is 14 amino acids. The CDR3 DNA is TGCAGTGCTAGTCGCGGGTCCAACGGCGGGGAGCTGTTTTTT. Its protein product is CSASRGSNGGELFF.

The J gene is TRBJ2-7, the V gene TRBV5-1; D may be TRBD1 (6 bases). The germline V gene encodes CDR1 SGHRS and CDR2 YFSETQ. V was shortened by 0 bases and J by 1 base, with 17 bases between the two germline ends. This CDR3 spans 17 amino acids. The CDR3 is CASSLGPSGTPSYEQYV. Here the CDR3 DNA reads TGCGCCAGCAGCTTGGGCCCCTCCGGGACACCTTCCTACGAGCAGTACGTC.

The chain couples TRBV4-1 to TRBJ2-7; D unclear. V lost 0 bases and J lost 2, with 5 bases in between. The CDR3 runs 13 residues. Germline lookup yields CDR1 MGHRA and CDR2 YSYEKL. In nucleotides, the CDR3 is TGCGCCAGCAGCCAAGACATAGCCTACGAGCAGTACTTC. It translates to CASSQDIAYEQYF.

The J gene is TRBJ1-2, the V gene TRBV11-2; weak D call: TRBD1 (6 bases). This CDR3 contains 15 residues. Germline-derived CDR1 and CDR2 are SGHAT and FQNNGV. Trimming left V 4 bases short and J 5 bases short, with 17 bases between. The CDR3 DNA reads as TGTGCCAGCAGCTCCGGGACATTTGGTCCGTATGGCTACACCTTC. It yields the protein CASSSGTFGPYGYTF.

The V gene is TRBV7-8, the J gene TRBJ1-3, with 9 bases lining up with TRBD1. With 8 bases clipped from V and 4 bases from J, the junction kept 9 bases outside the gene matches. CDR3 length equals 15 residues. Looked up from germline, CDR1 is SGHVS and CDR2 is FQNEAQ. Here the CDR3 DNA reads TGTGCCAGCTCCCTAACCGGGACAGGGGGAAACACCATATATTTT. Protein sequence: CASSLTGTGGNTIYF. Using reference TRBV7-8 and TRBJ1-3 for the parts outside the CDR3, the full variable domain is GAGVSQSPRYKVAKRGQDVALRCDPISGHVSLFWYQQALGQGPEFLTYFQNEAQLDKSGLPSDRFFAERPEGSVSTLKIQRTQQEDSAVYLCASSLTGTGGNTIYFGEGSWLTVV.

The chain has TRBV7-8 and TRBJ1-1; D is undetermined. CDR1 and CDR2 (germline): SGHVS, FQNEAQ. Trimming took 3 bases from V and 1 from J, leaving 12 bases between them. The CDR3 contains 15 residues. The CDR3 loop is CASSLLLQPNTEAFF. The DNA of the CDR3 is TGTGCCAGCAGCTTGCTTTTACAACCGAACACTGAAGCTTTCTTT. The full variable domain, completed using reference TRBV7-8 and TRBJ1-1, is GAGVSQSPRYKVAKRGQDVALRCDPISGHVSLFWYQQALGQGPEFLTYFQNEAQLDKSGLPSDRFFAERPEGSVSTLKIQRTQQEDSAVYLCASSLLLQPNTEAFFGQGTRLTVV.

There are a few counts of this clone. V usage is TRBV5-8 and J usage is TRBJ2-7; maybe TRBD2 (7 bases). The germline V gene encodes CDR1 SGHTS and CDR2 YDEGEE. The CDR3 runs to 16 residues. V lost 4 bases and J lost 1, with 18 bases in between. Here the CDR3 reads CASSLSGGPGSYEQYF. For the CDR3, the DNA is TGTGCCAGCAGCCTATCGGGGGGCCCCGGGTCCTACGAGCAGTACTTC.

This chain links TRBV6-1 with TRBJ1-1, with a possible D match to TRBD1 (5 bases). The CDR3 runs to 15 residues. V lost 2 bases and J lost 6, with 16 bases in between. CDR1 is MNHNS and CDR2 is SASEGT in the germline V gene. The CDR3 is CASSERQLWDSEAFF. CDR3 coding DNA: TGTGCCAGCAGTGAACGACAGTTGTGGGACTCTGAAGCTTTCTTT.

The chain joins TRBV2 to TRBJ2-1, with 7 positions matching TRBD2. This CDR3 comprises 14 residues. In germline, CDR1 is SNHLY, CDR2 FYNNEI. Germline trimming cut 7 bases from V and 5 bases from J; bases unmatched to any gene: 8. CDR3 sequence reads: CASMRTRGDNEQFF. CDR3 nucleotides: TGTGCCAGCATGCGGACTAGAGGAGACAATGAGCAGTTCTTC.

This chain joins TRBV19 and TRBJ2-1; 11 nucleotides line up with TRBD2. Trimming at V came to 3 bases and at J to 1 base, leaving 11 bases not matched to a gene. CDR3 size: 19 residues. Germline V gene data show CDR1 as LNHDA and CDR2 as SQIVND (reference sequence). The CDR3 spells CASSIGQLAGARSYNEQFF. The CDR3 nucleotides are TGTGCCAGTAGTATCGGGCAACTAGCGGGGGCTAGGTCCTACAATGAGCAGTTCTTC.

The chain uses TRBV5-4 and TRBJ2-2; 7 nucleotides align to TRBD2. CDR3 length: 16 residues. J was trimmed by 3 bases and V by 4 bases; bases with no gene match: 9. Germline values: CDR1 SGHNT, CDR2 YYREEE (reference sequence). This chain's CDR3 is CASSPQAGQDTGELFF. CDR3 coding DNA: TGTGCCAGCAGCCCTCAAGCGGGGCAAGACACCGGGGAGCTGTTTTTT.

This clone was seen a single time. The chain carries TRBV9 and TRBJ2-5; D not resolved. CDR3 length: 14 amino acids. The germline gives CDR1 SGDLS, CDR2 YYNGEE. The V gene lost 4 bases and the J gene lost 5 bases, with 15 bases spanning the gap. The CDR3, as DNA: TGTGCCAGCAGCCCCTCATGGCCAGTTGAGACCCAGTACTTC. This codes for CASSPSWPVETQYF. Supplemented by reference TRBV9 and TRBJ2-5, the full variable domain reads DSGVTQTPKHLITATGQRVTLRCSPRSGDLSVYWYQQSLDQGLQFLIQYYNGEERAKGNILERFSAQQFPDLHSELNLSSLELGDSALYFCASSPSWPVETQYFGPGTRLLVL.

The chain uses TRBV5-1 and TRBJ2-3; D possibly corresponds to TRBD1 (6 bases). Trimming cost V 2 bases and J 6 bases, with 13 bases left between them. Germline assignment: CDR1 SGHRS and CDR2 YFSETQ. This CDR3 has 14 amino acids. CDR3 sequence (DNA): TGCGCCAGCAGCTTTTCACGGACAGAGGATACGCAGTATTTT. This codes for CASSFSRTEDTQYF. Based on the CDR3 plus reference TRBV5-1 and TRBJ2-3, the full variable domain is KAGVTQTPRYLIKTRGQQVTLSCSPISGHRSVSWYQQTPGQGLQFLFEYFSETQRNKGNFPGRFSGRQFSNSRSEMNVSTLELGDSALYLCASSFSRTEDTQYFGPGTRLTVL.

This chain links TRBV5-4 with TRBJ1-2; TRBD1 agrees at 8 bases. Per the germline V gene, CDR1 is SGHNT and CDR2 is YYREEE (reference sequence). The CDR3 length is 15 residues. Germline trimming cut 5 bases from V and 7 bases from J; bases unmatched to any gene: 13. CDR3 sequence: CASSDGQGYFLGYTF. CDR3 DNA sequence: TGTGCCAGCAGTGACGGACAGGGCTATTTCCTTGGCTACACCTTC.

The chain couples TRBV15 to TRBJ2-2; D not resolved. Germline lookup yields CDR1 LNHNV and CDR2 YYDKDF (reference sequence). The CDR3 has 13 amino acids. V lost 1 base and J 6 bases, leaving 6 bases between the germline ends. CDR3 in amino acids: CATSRVAPGELFF. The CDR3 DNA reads TGTGCCACCAGCAGAGTGGCTCCCGGGGAGCTGTTTTTT.

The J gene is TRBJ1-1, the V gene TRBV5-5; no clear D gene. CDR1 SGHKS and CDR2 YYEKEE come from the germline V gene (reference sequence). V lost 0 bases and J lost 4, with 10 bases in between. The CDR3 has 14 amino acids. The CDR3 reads CASSLAGFRTEAFF. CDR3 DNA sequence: TGTGCCAGCAGCTTGGCGGGGTTTCGCACTGAAGCTTTCTTT.

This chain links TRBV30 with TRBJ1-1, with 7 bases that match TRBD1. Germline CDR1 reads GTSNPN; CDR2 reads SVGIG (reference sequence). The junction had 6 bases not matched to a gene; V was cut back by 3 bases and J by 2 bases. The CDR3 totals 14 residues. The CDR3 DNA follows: TGTGCCTGGAGGGGCAGGGGGGATAACACTGAAGCTTTCTTT. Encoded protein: CAWRGRGDNTEAFF.

The CDR3 loop reads CASSQLRAADTEAFF. Written as DNA, the CDR3 is TGTGCCAGCAGCCAGCTGCGGGCGGCGGACACTGAAGCTTTCTTT. The chain recombines TRBV3-1 (or the pseudogene TRBV3-2) with TRBJ1-1; no reliable D call. Germline CDR1 and CDR2: LGHDT and YNNKEL (reference sequence). Trimming cost V 3 bases and J 3 bases, with 14 bases left between them. This CDR3 is built from 15 residues.